This T cell receptor beta chain came from a study of early stage breast cancer tumors. Study-wide background: Roughly 10-fold was the mean read coverage per sample.

This CDR3 has 12 residues. Germline CDR1 and CDR2: SNHLY and FYNNEI. Study-wide results and limits: Blood repertoires resembled normal breast more than tumor.

Details on this clone: The antigen is not known. At one end, the junction sequence differs from germline, possibly due to a read error.

Each sample had two DNA replicates, 0.5 ug blood or roughly 1.5 ug tissue. The method was immunoSEQ multiplex PCR; TCRdb's version includes in-frame clones alone and lacks a portion of them. The sample yields about 5,400 clones, approximately 64% seen once. The V and J genes are TRBV2 and TRBJ1-2; D is unresolved. The sequenced sample consisted of breast tumor tissue. The sequence was collected from a person aged 55-75 years with breast cancer. The CDR3 region is CASREGFYGYTF. CDR3 DNA: TGTGCCAGCAGAGAAGGGTTCTATGGCTACACCTTC.